A selection of T cell receptor beta chains follows, all from one sample in a study of glioma-infiltrating T cells after dendritic cell vaccination. This table comes from immunoSEQ multiplex PCR, and its TCRdb copy is limited to in-frame clones, with some not included. The sample includes roughly 60,000 clones, roughly nine tenths of them seen just once. Sequencing used blood, obtained after dendritic cell vaccination. The receptors derive from a human donor with glioblastoma. Both conserved end residues are part of each CDR3.

TRBV4-1,CASSQTGSGNTEAFF
TRBV13,CASRVRQGIPNTGELFF
TRBV19,CASTRTGRNTEAFF
TRBV5-1,CASSLGPGTDTQYF
TRBV29-1,CSVEGQRYEQYF
TRBV7-9,CASSYSGTNTGELFF
TRBV11-3,CASSLAWTGKNEQFF
TRBV10-2,CASSDPGMAGNTIYF
TRBV6-6,CASDTSGGNTDTQYF
TRBV30,CAWGRGQSNTEAFF
TRBV4-3,CASSQAPSADYGYTF
TRBV29-1,CSVEDLMDIEAFF
TRBV10-1,CASSDLASSGNYNEQFF
TRBV27,CASSSGQGYGYTF
TRBV6-1,CASSVRTDGNTIYF
TRBV27,CASTLWGTGANNSPLHF
TRBV19,CASSILNRGIMQPQHF